The entry below gives a single T cell receptor (beta chain) sequence along with its context. This CDR3 spans 13 amino acids. The germline V gene encodes CDR1 KGHSH and CDR2 LQKENI. V was shortened by 3 bases and J by 2 bases, with 8 bases between the two germline ends. This record belongs to a study of cytomegalovirus exposure and HLA in healthy donors. Assay: immunoSEQ multiplex PCR; the TCRdb copy retains only in-frame clones and omits some. The repertoire holds 55,000 to 85,000 clones, with around 93% as singletons. The source material was PBMCs. The sequence was obtained from a woman in her late teens or twenties in good health and CMV-seronegative. The chain links TRBV18 to TRBJ2-7; possible D gene TRBD1, 5 bases. The CDR3 loop reads CASSPAGPYEQYF. Written as DNA, the CDR3 is TGTGCCAGCTCACCGGCAGGGCCCTACGAGCAGTACTTC.